These 29 T cell receptor beta chains share one sample of origin, sequenced in a study of T cell responses to AZD1222 COVID-19 vaccine. Data came from immunoSEQ multiplex PCR; TCRdb stores just in-frame clones and leaves some out. The table lists some 150,000 clones, about 91% of them singletons. The material was peripheral blood, obtained on day 0 of MenACWY control vaccination. These receptors came from an adult in good health.

A word on this clone: One end of the junction is discordant with germline, which a read error may explain. The genes are TRBV5-4 and TRBJ2-1; the D is unclear. The CDR3 contains 14 residues. The germline CDR1 and CDR2 sequences are SGHNT and YYREEE (reference sequence). CDR3 in amino acids: CASSLAGNTPIEVF. The CDR3 DNA reads as TGTGCCAGCAGCTTGGCTGGGAACACCCCCATCGAGGTCTTC.

The chain is built from TRBV9 and TRBJ2-7, with D perhaps assigned TRBD1 or TRBD2 (5 bases each). CDR3 length: 14 residues. The V end was cut by 4 bases, the J end by 3 bases, with 14 bases between. Germline values: CDR1 SGDLS, CDR2 YYNGEE. The CDR3 bases are TGTGCCAGCAGCTTTACTGGGACCAACTACGAGCAGTACTTC. This encodes CASSFTGTNYEQYF.

The chain employs TRBV9 and TRBJ2-5; perhaps TRBD2 as D (6 bases). The CDR3 has 13 residues. Trimming removed 4 bases from V and 5 bases from J, with 12 bases in between. Germline V gives CDR1 SGDLS, CDR2 YYNGEE. CDR3 sequence reads: CASSPRERETQYF. The CDR3 nucleotides read TGTGCCAGCAGCCCTCGGGAGCGGGAGACCCAGTACTTC. Together with reference TRBV9 and TRBJ2-5, the CDR3 gives the full variable domain: DSGVTQTPKHLITATGQRVTLRCSPRSGDLSVYWYQQSLDQGLQFLIQYYNGEERAKGNILERFSAQQFPDLHSELNLSSLELGDSALYFCASSPRERETQYFGPGTRLLVL.

This chain uses TRBV10-3 with TRBJ1-5; 7 nucleotides line up with TRBD1. The CDR3 extends over 15 amino acids. J lost 2 bases, V lost 6 bases, and 7 bases had no gene match. Germline values: CDR1 ENHRY, CDR2 SYGVKD. The CDR3 here is CAISPTGDGNQPQHF. CDR3 nucleotides: TGTGCCATCAGCCCTACAGGGGATGGCAATCAGCCCCAGCATTTT.

The rearrangement uses TRBV28 and TRBJ2-2; possibly TRBD1 or TRBD2 for D (5 bases each). CDR1 and CDR2 from the germline V gene are MDHEN and SYDVKM. This CDR3 is built from 15 residues. Between the trimmed V and J ends, which lost 2 bases and 3 bases, there was a span of 10 bases. The CDR3 region has the DNA TGTGCCAGCAGTTTAGGGGGAGCTTACACCGGGGAGCTGTTTTTT. Amino acids: CASSLGGAYTGELFF.

The chain couples TRBV6-5 to TRBJ1-3; no clear D gene. This CDR3 contains 14 residues. CDR1 and CDR2 (germline): MNHEY, SVGAGI. V was cut by 7 bases and J by 0 bases, with 10 bases left in between. CDR3 region: CASMRTSSGNTIYF. The DNA of the CDR3 is TGTGCCAGCATGAGGACGAGCTCTGGAAACACCATATATTTT.

The chain employs TRBV27 and TRBJ1-1; D may be TRBD1 (5 bases). Trimming removed 0 bases at V and 1 base at J, with 9 bases between. The CDR3 runs to 15 residues. The germline gives CDR1 MNHEY, CDR2 SMNVEV (reference sequence). CDR3: CASSLSAGTNTEAFF. The CDR3 DNA reads as TGTGCCAGCAGTTTATCGGCAGGGACGAACACTGAAGCTTTCTTT.

V usage is TRBV15 and J usage is TRBJ2-5; D gene unclear. Germline assignment: CDR1 LNHNV and CDR2 YYDKDF (reference sequence). Trimming shortened V by 0 bases and J by 1 base, and 3 bases separated the two germline ends. This CDR3 comprises 13 residues. The CDR3 nucleotides read TGTGCCACCAGCAGAGATTCCCAAGAGACCCAGTACTTC. It codes for CATSRDSQETQYF.

The rearrangement links TRBV6-5 to TRBJ1-2; weak D call: TRBD1 (5 bases). The CDR3 covers 13 residues. V was cut by 2 bases and J by 8 bases, with 12 bases left in between. The V gene's germline CDR1 is MNHEY and CDR2 SVGAGI. CDR3 DNA: TGTGCCAGCAGTTACCCCAACTCAGGGGGCTACACCTTC. Translation gives CASSYPNSGGYTF.

The chain employs TRBV15 and TRBJ2-3; 8 bases are shared with TRBD2. Unmatched junction bases numbered 9, after V lost 3 bases and J lost 7 bases. The CDR3 has 15 residues. CDR1 and CDR2 (germline): LNHNV, YYDKDF (reference sequence). As DNA, the CDR3 is TGTGCCACCAGCAGTGGACTAGCCGGACGAAATACGCAGTATTTT. It codes for CATSSGLAGRNTQYF.

The rearrangement links TRBV11-3 to TRBJ2-6; the match to TRBD2 covers 11 bases. CDR1 SGHNT and CDR2 YENEEA come from the germline V gene. The J segment lost 3 bases and the V segment lost 5 bases, leaving 9 bases of the junction unmatched. The CDR3 is 18 residues long. CDR3 in amino acids: CASSLELAGVNGANVLTF. CDR3 in DNA: TGTGCCAGCAGCCTGGAACTAGCGGGAGTCAATGGGGCCAACGTCCTGACTTTC. The variable domain in full, completed from reference TRBV11-3 and TRBJ2-6, reads EAGVVQSPRYKIIEKKQPVAFWCNPISGHNTLYWYLQNLGQGPELLIRYENEEAVDDSQLPKDRFSAERLKGVDSTLKIQPAELGDSAVYLCASSLELAGVNGANVLTFGAGSRLTVL.

V usage is TRBV19 and J usage is TRBJ1-1, with a tentative D call TRBD1 (5 bases). From germline, CDR1 is LNHDA and CDR2 SQIVND (reference sequence). The CDR3 has 12 residues. Trimming removed 6 bases from V and 10 bases from J, with 15 bases in between. CDR3 protein: CASRRGAEAAFF. As DNA, the CDR3 is TGTGCCAGTAGACGCGGGGCTGAAGCAGCTTTCTTT.

The chain links TRBV18 to TRBJ2-7; D gene unclear. The germline CDR1 and CDR2 sequences are KGHSH and LQKENI. V was trimmed by 3 bases and J by 5 bases, leaving 14 bases between them. CDR3 length: 14 residues. This CDR3 reads CASSPGRVENEQYF. The CDR3 DNA reads as TGTGCCAGCTCACCGGGTCGGGTGGAAAACGAGCAGTACTTC.

This sequence joins TRBV6-4 and TRBJ2-1, with D hard to call. In germline, CDR1 is MRHNA, CDR2 SNTAGT. V gave up 3 bases and J gave up 5 bases, with 20 bases separating them. This CDR3 comprises 17 residues. Here the CDR3 DNA reads TGTGCCAGCAGTGAACGATTGGGTTTACATCACGACAATGAGCAGTTCTTC. Protein sequence: CASSERLGLHHDNEQFF.

This clone was observed once. The genes are TRBV5-4 and TRBJ1-4, with D uncertain. V lost 3 bases and J lost 7, with 10 bases in between. Germline CDR1 is SGHNT and CDR2 is YYREEE (reference sequence). The CDR3 runs 13 residues. The CDR3 loop is CASSSRSGEKLFF. CDR3 nucleotide sequence: TGTGCCAGCAGCTCCCGGTCGGGTGAAAAACTGTTTTTT.

A note on this clone: Other DNA sequences within the sample encode an identical CDR3. The CDR3 bases are TGTGCCAGCAGTCTGCGGACAGGGAATGAAAAACTGTTTTTT. Translation gives CASSLRTGNEKLFF. The rearrangement uses TRBV27 and TRBJ1-4, with 8 positions matching TRBD1. CDR1 and CDR2 from the germline V gene are MNHEY and SMNVEV (reference sequence). Trimming took 5 bases from V and 5 from J; bases not matched to a gene: 4. The CDR3 is 14 residues long.

This clone has only one observation. The J gene is TRBJ2-2, the V gene TRBV15; unclear D gene. Deletions cut 0 bases from V and 5 bases from J, with 13 bases between. Looked up from germline, CDR1 is LNHNV and CDR2 is YYDKDF (reference sequence). The CDR3 length is 16 residues. The CDR3 loop reads CATSRDLRFGTGELFF. The CDR3 DNA sequence: TGTGCCACCAGCAGAGATCTGAGGTTTGGAACCGGGGAGCTGTTTTTT.

The V gene is TRBV28, the J gene TRBJ1-2, with TRBD1 matching 12 bases. Germline trimming cut 5 bases from V and 8 bases from J; bases unmatched to any gene: 6. The germline CDR1 and CDR2 sequences are MDHEN and SYDVKM. This CDR3 spans 14 amino acids. CDR3 sequence reads: CASSPGQGAEGYTF. Here the CDR3 DNA reads TGTGCCAGCAGTCCGGGACAGGGGGCGGAGGGCTACACCTTC.

The J gene is TRBJ2-7, the V gene TRBV5-1, with D perhaps matching TRBD1 or TRBD2 (7 bases each). Germline CDR1 and CDR2: SGHRS and YFSETQ. CDR3 size: 14 residues. The V end lost 2 bases, the J end lost 5 bases, and 14 bases lay between the germline ends. The CDR3 region is CASSLLQGRDEQYF. The DNA of the CDR3 is TGCGCCAGCAGCTTACTACAGGGGAGGGACGAGCAGTACTTC.

The V and J genes are TRBV28 and TRBJ1-5; D may be TRBD1 (6 bases). The CDR3 sequence is 13 residues long. Germline CDR1 and CDR2: MDHEN and SYDVKM. Trimming pared 7 bases from V and 5 bases from J, leaving 12 bases between. The CDR3 bases are TGTGCCAGCACGGGGGGCGGGTATCAGCCCCAGCATTTT. This encodes CASTGGGYQPQHF.

CDR3 protein: CASSPPQGPNTEAFF. CDR3 in DNA: TGTGCCAGCTCACCACCGCAGGGGCCGAACACTGAAGCTTTCTTT. The chain is built from TRBV18 and TRBJ1-1, with D possibly matching TRBD1 (6 bases). CDR1 and CDR2 from the germline V gene are KGHSH and LQKENI. The CDR3 has 15 amino acids. The V gene lost 0 bases and the J gene lost 1 base, with 9 bases spanning the gap. Drawing the rest from reference TRBV18 and TRBJ1-1, the complete variable domain is NAGVMQNPRHLVRRRGQEARLRCSPMKGHSHVYWYRQLPEEGLKFMVYLQKENIIDESGMPKERFSAEFPKEGPSILRIQQVVRGDSAAYFCASSPPQGPNTEAFFGQGTRLTVV.

The rearrangement joins TRBV5-1 to TRBJ1-2; 9 bases are shared with TRBD1. The trim removed 4 bases at V and 5 bases at J, leaving 9 bases unmatched. The CDR3 is made up of 15 amino acids. Germline assignment: CDR1 SGHRS and CDR2 YFSETQ. The CDR3 protein is CASSSTQGAGYGYTF. The CDR3 region has the DNA TGCGCCAGCAGCAGCACACAGGGGGCCGGGTATGGCTACACCTTC.

Only a few counts were recorded for this clone. CDR3 DNA: TGTGCCAGCAGTTCTATACAGGGGCGCCGCGCTTACGAGCAGTACTTC. This encodes CASSSIQGRRAYEQYF. The chain recombines TRBV27 with TRBJ2-7; TRBD1 matches at 7 bases. Germline values: CDR1 MNHEY, CDR2 SMNVEV (reference sequence). J gave up 4 bases and V 4 bases, and 13 bases lay outside the gene matches. The CDR3 has 16 amino acids.

Worth noting for this clone: One end of the junction varies from germline; a read error may be responsible. V gene TRBV24-1 combines with J gene TRBJ1-4; TRBD1 might be the D (6 bases). There are 15 residues in the CDR3. Per the germline V gene, CDR1 is KGHDR and CDR2 is SFDVKD. The CDR3 sequence is CATSAGGGVDEKLFF. In DNA, the CDR3 is TGTGCCACCAGTGCGGGAGGGGGAGTGGATGAGAAACTGTTTTTT.

This clone has more than one count but fewer than ten. This chain connects TRBV5-1 to TRBJ2-2; tentative D call: TRBD2 (5 bases). The CDR3 has 15 residues. The germline V gene has CDR1 SGHRS and CDR2 YFSETQ. Trimming cost V 0 bases and J 0 bases, with 6 bases left between them. The CDR3 spells CASSLGLSNTGELFF. CDR3 coding DNA: TGCGCCAGCAGCTTGGGACTATCGAACACCGGGGAGCTGTTTTTT.

The CDR3 bases are TGCGCCAGCAGCCCGGGACTAGCGGGTCATTTCTACAATGAGCAGTTCTTC. Translated, it gives CASSPGLAGHFYNEQFF. V is TRBV5-1 and J is TRBJ2-1, with 12 bases aligning to TRBD2. The V and J ends lost 4 bases and 3 bases, in that order; junction bases with no gene match: 8. The CDR3 covers 17 residues. The V gene's germline CDR1 is SGHRS and CDR2 YFSETQ.

Here the CDR3 DNA reads TGTGCCAGCAGCCGCGGGCAGGGAAACACCATATATTTT. Its translation: CASSRGQGNTIYF. The chain is built from TRBV7-9 and TRBJ1-3; no reliable D call. Deletions cut 5 bases from V and 4 bases from J, with 9 bases between. The germline V gene encodes CDR1 SEHNR and CDR2 FQNEAQ (reference sequence). This CDR3 has 13 residues.

This rearrangement joins TRBV27 to TRBJ1-6; D unresolved. CDR1 and CDR2 (germline): MNHEY, SMNVEV (reference sequence). The ends were cut back, 6 bases at V and 7 bases at J, with 7 bases in the middle. The CDR3 sequence is 12 residues long. CDR3 region: CASRLFNSPLHF. In DNA, the CDR3 is TGTGCCAGCAGACTTTTCAATTCACCCCTCCACTTT.

V usage is TRBV10-3 and J usage is TRBJ1-6, with unresolved D. V was trimmed by 6 bases and J by 6 bases, leaving 9 bases between them. The germline V gene has CDR1 ENHRY and CDR2 SYGVKD. CDR3 size: 13 residues. CDR3 DNA: TGTGCCATCAGGGACGGACCTAATTCACCCCTCCACTTT. Amino acid sequence: CAIRDGPNSPLHF.